The source of this T cell receptor beta chain is a study of blood T cells in healthy people across ages. Turning to the study itself: Every two T cells gave about one barcoded beta molecule via template switching. Overall study results and limits: The study found more naive CD4+ cells and higher diversity in long-lived than aged donors.

Through a sample-barcoded 5' primer and a J-beta primer mix, a second PCR was run for roughly 6 to 11 cycles. TCRdb reanalysed the 5' RACE reads using MiXCR and keeps one entry per CDR3 protein. The sample has roughly 680,000 distinct CDR3 sequences; about 50% are singletons. Donor samples were obtained from healthy Caucasian individuals from Russia, aged about 6 to 95. This clonotype occurred a few times. Its antigen is as yet unknown. Trimming took off 6 bases at V and 2 bases at J, with 8 bases between the two ends. Germline assignment: CDR1 MDHEN and CDR2 SYDVKM. CDR3 length equals 13 residues. The source is a woman over 75 in good health. This chain links TRBV28 with TRBJ2-1; tentatively, D is TRBD1 (6 bases). Input material: blood. The CDR3 loop reads CASRTGTYNEQFF. The CDR3 region has the DNA TGTGCCAGCAGGACAGGCACCTACAATGAGCAGTTCTTC.